The following is a T cell receptor (beta chain) sequence with its context. Its cognate antigen is unknown. There are 13 residues in the CDR3. The V and J ends lost 2 bases and 2 bases, in that order; junction bases with no gene match: 0. Germline V gene sequence: CDR1 WNHNN, CDR2 SYGVQD (reference sequence). The table came from immunoSEQ multiplex PCR; TCRdb's copy has only in-frame clones and leaves some out. The table includes about 60,000 clones, around 90% detected once. This specimen comes from a study of OX40 agonist ivuxolimab in advanced cancers. Background on the study: Among those treated, three patients had partial responses, one with hepatocellular carcinoma and two with cutaneous melanoma. General observations from the study: CD8+ T cells were the subset that, on average, had more expanded clones than CD4+. Clonal expansion by week 6 occurred in CD4+ and CD8+ blood T cells (at 0.1 to 3.0 mg/kg). It was also the case that some nonresponders had low normalized T-cell clonal expansion.

This receptor was identified in an adult with an advanced solid tumor such as melanoma, head and neck, liver or kidney cancer. The sequencing used CD4+ or CD8+ T cells sorted from blood, collected in a trial of the OX40 agonist ivuxolimab. The J gene is TRBJ2-7, the V gene TRBV10-1, with TRBD1 identical over 7 bases. The CDR3 loop is CASSETGAYEQYF. CDR3 DNA sequence: TGCGCCAGCAGTGAGACAGGGGCCTACGAGCAGTACTTC.